The 5 T cell receptor beta chains listed next were all sequenced from one sample in a study of shared clonotypes between healthy human individuals. The table came from immunoSEQ multiplex PCR; TCRdb's copy has only in-frame clones and leaves some out. The profile shows about 2.4 million clones, about 92% of them singletons. The sample consisted of naive CD4+ T cells sorted from blood. Subset of the sample: CD45RA+ positively selected. The receptors were gathered from a man younger than 35 in good health.

About this clone itself: The sample has other DNA sequences that encode this CDR3 too. The chain couples TRBV18 to TRBJ2-2; TRBD1 or TRBD2 may be the D gene (5 bases each). Germline V CDR1 and CDR2: KGHSH, LQKENI. V lost 3 bases, J lost 0 bases, and 8 bases lay in between. The CDR3 extends over 15 amino acids. For the CDR3, the DNA is TGTGCCAGCTCACCCGGGACCGCGAACACCGGGGAGCTGTTTTTT. This sequence encodes CASSPGTANTGELFF.

The V call is TRBV9, the J call TRBJ2-3; TRBD2 agrees at 12 bases. The junction had 7 bases not matched to a gene; V was cut back by 4 bases and J by 4 bases. CDR1 SGDLS and CDR2 YYNGEE come from the germline V gene. CDR3 length equals 16 residues. DNA of the CDR3: TGTGCCAGCAGCACCCGGACTAGCGGGACTCCAGATACGCAGTATTTT. Amino acids: CASSTRTSGTPDTQYF.

This clone was observed once. The identical CDR3 is also encoded by other nucleotide sequences in the sample. The chain couples TRBV11-2 to TRBJ2-2, with TRBD2 identical over 10 bases. The length of the CDR3 is 15 residues. Germline V gene sequence: CDR1 SGHAT, CDR2 FQNNGV. Trimming took 1 base from V and 4 from J; bases not matched to a gene: 0. The CDR3 sequence is CASSLGLAGTGELFF. The CDR3 DNA is TGTGCCAGCAGCTTAGGACTAGCGGGCACCGGGGAGCTGTTTTTT. The full variable domain, completed using reference TRBV11-2 and TRBJ2-2, is EAGVAQSPRYKIIEKRQSVAFWCNPISGHATLYWYQQILGQGPKLLIQFQNNGVVDDSQLPKDRFSAERLKGVDSTLKIQPAKLEDSAVYLCASSLGLAGTGELFFGEGSRLTVL.

This clone was seen only a few times. Distinct nucleotide sequences in the sample also encode this CDR3. The J gene is TRBJ1-2, the V gene TRBV15; 8 bases line up with TRBD1. With 5 bases clipped from V and 4 bases from J, the junction kept 0 bases outside the gene matches. The germline V gene encodes CDR1 LNHNV and CDR2 YYDKDF (reference sequence). This CDR3 spans 12 amino acids. The CDR3: CATSGTGYGYTF. The CDR3 DNA follows: TGTGCCACCAGCGGGACAGGCTATGGCTACACCTTC.

The rearrangement joins TRBV5-1 to TRBJ2-1; 9 nucleotides agree with TRBD1. Trimming removed 3 bases from V and 5 bases from J; junction bases left unmatched: 9. Germline V gene sequence: CDR1 SGHRS, CDR2 YFSETQ. The CDR3 runs 16 residues. The CDR3 sequence is CASSSIPGQGNNEQFF. CDR3 nucleotides: TGCGCCAGCAGCTCGATACCGGGACAGGGAAACAATGAGCAGTTCTTC.